This entry lists 11 T cell receptor beta chains sequenced from one sample in a study of early T cells in non-severe SARS-CoV-2 infection. TCRdb redid the calling of the 5' RACE reads with MiXCR, one entry per CDR3 protein. Here the sample spans some 30,000 distinct CDR3 sequences, approximately 5.3% being singletons. Sequencing was carried out using whole blood. These receptors were taken from an adult who was a healthcare worker with PCR-confirmed SARS-CoV-2 infection or an uninfected control (not recorded which).

This clonotype was picked up a small number of times. J is TRBJ1-2 and V is TRBV6-6, with TRBD1 as a possible D gene (6 bases). The CDR3 totals 17 residues. V gave up 0 bases and J gave up 4 bases, with 18 bases separating them. CDR1 and CDR2 (germline): MNHNY, SVGAGI (reference sequence). The CDR3 DNA follows: TGTGCCAGCAGTTACTCCGACGCAGGGGTCCCCCTCTATGGCTACACCTTC. It translates to CASSYSDAGVPLYGYTF.

This clonotype was detected many times. The gene calls are TRBV9 and TRBJ1-6; no clear D. V lost 1 base, J lost 0 bases, and 11 bases lay in between. The CDR3 loop spans 17 amino acids. From germline, CDR1 is SGDLS and CDR2 YYNGEE. The CDR3 region has the DNA TGTGCCAGCAGCGTACGACCAGTGAGCTCCTATAATTCACCCCTCCACTTT. It translates to CASSVRPVSSYNSPLHF.

J is TRBJ2-3 and V is TRBV6-1; the match to TRBD2 covers 10 bases. The CDR3 covers 13 residues. J lost 8 bases, V lost 5 bases, and 4 bases had no gene match. Germline lookup yields CDR1 MNHNS and CDR2 SASEGT. CDR3 nucleotides: TGTGCCAGCAGTAAGCGGGAGGGTGGTACGCAGTATTTT. Translating it yields CASSKREGGTQYF.

This clonotype has a handful of counts. The rearrangement uses TRBV5-4 and TRBJ2-1; TRBD1 aligns across 8 bases. Trimming at V came to 0 bases and at J to 7 bases, leaving 9 bases not matched to a gene. The germline gives CDR1 SGHNT, CDR2 YYREEE (reference sequence). CDR3 length: 16 amino acids. The CDR3 sequence: CASSLAPATGANEQFF. In DNA, the CDR3 is TGTGCCAGCAGCTTGGCTCCGGCGACAGGGGCTAATGAGCAGTTCTTC.

This sequence joins TRBV27 and TRBJ1-1; 10 nucleotides agree with TRBD1. Germline loops: CDR1 MNHEY, CDR2 SMNVEV (reference sequence). This CDR3 is 15 amino acids long. With 4 bases clipped from V and 3 bases from J, the junction kept 5 bases outside the gene matches. Written as DNA, the CDR3 is TGTGCCAGCAGTTCCCGGGACAGGGGAGACACTGAAGCTTTCTTT. Amino acid sequence: CASSSRDRGDTEAFF.

This clonotype was seen ten or more times. The chain employs TRBV12-3 or TRBV12-4 and TRBJ2-1; D not resolved. The V and J ends lost 6 bases and 15 bases respectively, with 27 bases between them. The CDR3 covers 15 residues. The DNA of the CDR3 is TGTGCCAGCAGCTTCACACATCTACAAAGAACAAAGGGGTTCTTC. Translated: CASSFTHLQRTKGFF.

This clonotype was counted between two and nine times. The chain is built from TRBV27 and TRBJ1-2, with unresolved D. This CDR3 spans 13 amino acids. Germline lookup yields CDR1 MNHEY and CDR2 SMNVEV (reference sequence). Trimming removed 0 bases at V and 1 base at J, with 3 bases between. CDR3 DNA: TGTGCCAGCAGTTTATCGTATAACTATGGCTACACCTTC. As protein: CASSLSYNYGYTF.

This clonotype appeared many times. A read error may account for a junction end that differs from germline. The CDR3 DNA sequence: TGTGCCAGCAGCCCCCTCGGGGGGGCCTATAATGAGCAGTTCTTC. Translation gives CASSPLGGAYNEQFF. This chain connects TRBV7-9 to TRBJ2-1, with 8 bases matching TRBD2. The length of the CDR3 is 15 residues. Germline V gene lookup returns CDR1 SEHNR and CDR2 FQNEAQ (reference sequence).

The chain carries TRBV28 and TRBJ2-3; a weak D match, TRBD2 (6 bases). V was trimmed by 7 bases and J by 2 bases, leaving 10 bases between them. Germline CDR1 MDHEN, CDR2 SYDVKM. CDR3 size: 13 residues. The CDR3, as DNA: TGTGCCAGCATGGGACTTCACACAGATACGCAGTATTTT. Its translation: CASMGLHTDTQYF.

This clonotype was counted many times. The chain recombines TRBV7-7 with TRBJ2-5; 11 bases are shared with TRBD2. With 5 bases clipped from V and 5 bases from J, the junction kept 4 bases outside the gene matches. CDR3 length: 14 amino acids. Germline loops: CDR1 SSHAT, CDR2 FNYEAQ (reference sequence). Written as DNA, the CDR3 is TGTGCCAGCAGCATTAGCGGGAGGGGGGAGACCCAGTACTTC. Amino acid sequence: CASSISGRGETQYF.

The sample holds many counts of this clonotype. This rearrangement joins TRBV6-2 or TRBV6-3 to TRBJ2-3; 10 bases are a match to TRBD2. This CDR3 region has 14 residues. Looked up from germline, CDR1 is MNHEY and CDR2 is SVGEGT. V gave up 5 bases and J gave up 5 bases; unmatched junction bases: 4. CDR3 amino acids: CASSGRLAGDTQYF. CDR3 in DNA: TGTGCCAGCAGTGGTCGACTAGCGGGAGATACGCAGTATTTT.